This TCR beta chain was found in a study of CD8 T cells in ankylosing spondylitis. Notes on the study in general: What appeared characteristic of ankylosing spondylitis blood was a TCR beta motif of under 10 highly homologous variants.

TCRdb reanalysed the 5' RACE reads using MiXCR and keeps one entry per CDR3 protein. The data contain 750,000 to 850,000 distinct CDR3 sequences, around 11% of them singletons. Trimming shortened V by 0 bases and J by 1 base, and 22 bases separated the two germline ends. The CDR3 has 19 amino acids. Germline V gives CDR1 DFQATT, CDR2 SNEGSKA (reference sequence). A word on this clonotype: Antigen: not known.

Sequenced material: blood, either unsorted or a sorted T cell fraction (not recorded which). The chain has TRBV20-1 and TRBJ1-5, with D hard to call. The TCR was taken from a male donor with ankylosing spondylitis. The CDR3 sequence is CSARDLTFGVTESNQPQHF. Written as DNA, the CDR3 is TGCAGTGCTAGAGATCTCACTTTCGGGGTAACGGAAAGCAATCAGCCCCAGCATTTT.